The entry below gives a single TCR beta chain sequence along with its context. Its antigen is still unknown. The junction does not match germline at one end; this may be a read error. This sample is drawn from a study of tumor-infiltrating lymphocytes in primary liver carcinoma. In the study overall: Samples had roughly 3.65 to 8 million productive TCRbeta reads, comparable between tissue types. Study-wide points: Bulk unsorted samples prevented comparison of CD4+ and CD8+ repertoires. Tumors and blood were compared for top-250-clone fraction, and tumors had the significantly higher value (p = 0.039). Pairs comparing tumor with adjacent tissue or blood overlapped less than pairs drawn from tumor regions.

Reverse transcription of approximately 500 ng total RNA with a constant-region primer produced TCR beta cDNA. Employing slightly modified ARM-PCR, three nested multiplex PCR rounds were run, and these gave rise to the TCR beta libraries. TCRdb analysed the multiplex PCR reads with MiXCR anew, one entry per CDR3 protein. The sample comprises almost 200,000 distinct CDR3 sequences, about two thirds of which are singletons, and approximately 6.5% rests with the top ten. Germline DNA was also extracted, and blood RNA was taken from unsorted whole blood. The clonotype comes from a woman in her fifties or sixties with primary liver carcinoma and hepatitis B virus infection. Sequences were obtained from peripheral blood.

The CDR3 bases are TGTGCCAGCAGCTTAACAGGGGGTGCGTATTCACCCCTCAACTTT. The encoded protein is CASSLTGGAYSPLNF. The chain links TRBV11-2 to TRBJ1-6, with 8 bases aligning to TRBD1. The CDR3 is made up of 15 amino acids. Germline V gene lookup returns CDR1 SGHAT and CDR2 FQNNGV.